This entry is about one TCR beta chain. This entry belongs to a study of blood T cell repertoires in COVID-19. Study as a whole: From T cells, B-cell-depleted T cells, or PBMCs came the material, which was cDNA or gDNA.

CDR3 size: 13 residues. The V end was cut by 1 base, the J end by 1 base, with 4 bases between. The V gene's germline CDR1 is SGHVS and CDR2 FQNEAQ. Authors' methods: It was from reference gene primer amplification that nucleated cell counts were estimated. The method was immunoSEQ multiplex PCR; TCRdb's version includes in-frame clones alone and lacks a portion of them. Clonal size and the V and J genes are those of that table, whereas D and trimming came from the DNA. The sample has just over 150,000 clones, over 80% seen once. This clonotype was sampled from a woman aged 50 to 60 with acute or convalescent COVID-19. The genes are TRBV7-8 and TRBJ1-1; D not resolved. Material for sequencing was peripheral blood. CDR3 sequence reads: CASSLDKNTEAFF. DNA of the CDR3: TGTGCCAGCAGCTTAGACAAGAACACTGAAGCTTTCTTT.